Each of the 15 T cell receptor beta chains below was sequenced from the same sample in a study of T cell clonality in common variable immunodeficiency. Data came from immunoSEQ multiplex PCR; TCRdb stores just in-frame clones and leaves some out. The sample contains under 50,000 clones, none of them singletons. The sequencing sample was made of peripheral blood mononuclear cells. These receptors originate from a person aged 18 to 75 in good health.

This clone has ten or more counts. The read stops 3 residues short of the end of the CDR3; the missing end is completed from the germline J gene. The rearrangement joins TRBV7-6 to TRBJ2-4; D might be TRBD2 (5 bases). V shed 1 base and J shed 6 bases, with 7 bases lying between them. CDR3 length equals 13 residues. CDR1 and CDR2 from the germline V gene are SGHVS and FNYEAQ. CDR3 sequence: CASSLGTVNIQYF. CDR3 bases read: TGTGCCAGCAGCTTAGGGACTGTAAACATT.

This clone was picked up many times. The CDR3 loop reads CAISGQKINQPQHF. The CDR3 DNA, read in part, is TGTGCCATCAGTGGACAGAAAATAAATCAGCCC. The chain has TRBV10-3 and TRBJ1-5, with D possibly being TRBD1 (5 bases). The read finishes 3 residues shy of the CDR3 end, and the germline J gene is used to complete it. V was shortened by 4 bases and J by 4 bases, with 11 bases between the two germline ends. CDR3 length: 14 residues. Looked up from germline, CDR1 is ENHRY and CDR2 is SYGVKD.

This clone has just a few counts. The read comes to an end 3 residues before the CDR3 does, leaving the germline J gene to fill in the end. This chain uses TRBV10-2 with TRBJ1-1; the D gene is possibly TRBD1 (5 bases). The CDR3 is made up of 14 amino acids. CDR1 is WSHSY and CDR2 is SAAADI in the germline V gene. The V gene lost 2 bases and the J gene lost 2 bases, with 9 bases spanning the gap. CDR3 DNA, as far as it was read: TGCGCCAGCAGTGAGAAGGGGCACAACACTGAA. It specifies CASSEKGHNTE. In full, the CDR3 reads CASSEKGHNTEAFF.

At least ten counts were recorded for this clone. The read stops 3 residues short of the end of the CDR3; the missing end is completed from the germline J gene. The chain couples TRBV19 to TRBJ1-2; D call uncertain. The CDR3 runs 13 residues. The germline V gene encodes CDR1 LNHDA and CDR2 SQIVND (reference sequence). Trimming pared 2 bases from V and 0 bases from J, leaving 4 bases between. The CDR3 bases that were read are TGTGCCAGTAGTATAAGGTCTAACTATGGC. The encoded protein is CASSIRSNYG. The entire CDR3 sequence reads CASSIRSNYGYTF.

This clone has ten or more counts. From the germline J gene comes the end of the CDR3, since the read stops 3 residues before it. The chain employs TRBV30 and TRBJ2-5, with D possibly matching TRBD1 (7 bases). This CDR3 has 14 amino acids. CDR1 and CDR2 from the germline V gene are GTSNPN and SVGIG (reference sequence). Trimming removed 2 bases from V and 5 bases from J, with 15 bases in between. This CDR3 reads CAWSLSGGMETQYF. The sequenced part of the CDR3 DNA is TGTGCCTGGAGTCTTTCAGGGGGGATGGAGACC.

This clone was observed at least ten times. The read ends 3 residues before the CDR3 terminus; that terminus is restored from the germline J gene. This chain connects TRBV2 to TRBJ1-2; no clear D. The CDR3 loop spans 14 amino acids. CDR1 is SNHLY, CDR2 FYNNEI, per germline. V was pared by 6 bases and J by 0 bases, with 11 bases between. The part of the CDR3 DNA that was read is TGTGCCAGCAGCCCTCTCAGATCTAACTATGGC. The encoded protein is CASSPLRSNYG. The CDR3, in full, reads CASSPLRSNYGYTF.

On this clone: The read gets to within 3 residues of the CDR3 end, and the germline J gene fills in the rest. The V and J genes are TRBV2 and TRBJ2-7, with a tentative D call TRBD1 (6 bases). CDR1 and CDR2 from the germline V gene are SNHLY and FYNNEI. V was clipped by 4 bases and J by 2 bases, with 12 bases between them. The CDR3 extends over 14 amino acids. The CDR3 reads CASSVDRPPYEQYF. The covered CDR3 bases are TGTGCCAGCAGTGTCGACAGGCCCCCCTACGAG.

Worth noting for this clone: The read falls 3 residues short of the CDR3 end, and the missing part is taken from the germline J gene. This sequence joins TRBV19 and TRBJ2-4; D not resolved. The CDR3 contains 11 residues. Germline V gene data show CDR1 as LNHDA and CDR2 as SQIVND (reference sequence). CDR3 DNA, as far as it was read: TGTGCCAGTAGTCATGGTCCCGGT. Translating it yields CASSHGPG. The entire CDR3 protein reads CASSHGPGQYF.

In its sample, this clone was seen many times. The read ends 3 residues before the CDR3 terminus; that terminus is restored from the germline J gene. The chain links TRBV5-4 to TRBJ2-1, with D maybe TRBD1 (7 bases). Germline lookup yields CDR1 SGHNT and CDR2 YYREEE (reference sequence). The CDR3 contains 13 residues. V was trimmed by 9 bases and J by 7 bases, leaving 17 bases between them. CDR3 DNA (partial): TGTGCCACCCCCAGGGGGGCTGGGAATGAG. This codes for CATPRGAGNE. The CDR3 as a whole reads CATPRGAGNEQFF.

This clone occurred many times. The read terminates 3 residues ahead of where the CDR3 ends, so the germline J gene completes it. The rearrangement links TRBV19 to TRBJ2-5, with 7 nucleotides matching TRBD2. Looked up from germline, CDR1 is LNHDA and CDR2 is SQIVND (reference sequence). Unmatched junction bases numbered 10, after V lost 4 bases and J lost 5 bases. The CDR3 is made up of 15 amino acids. CDR3 residues: CASSNDLDGGETQYF. CDR3 DNA (partial): TGTGCCAGTAGTAACGATCTAGACGGGGGGGAGACC.

This clone was recorded many times. The CDR3 extends 3 residues past the end of the read, so its final part is completed from the germline J gene. The gene calls are TRBV18 and TRBJ2-7, with D possibly TRBD1 on 5 matching bases. The V end was cut by 5 bases, the J end by 3 bases, with 14 bases between. The CDR3 length is 14 residues. Germline V gives CDR1 KGHSH, CDR2 LQKENI. CDR3 amino acids: CASSVNPDSYEQYF. The DNA read from the CDR3 is TGTGCCAGCTCAGTAAATCCCGACAGCTACGAG.

At least ten counts were recorded for this clone. The read gets to within 3 residues of the CDR3 end, and the germline J gene fills in the rest. V is TRBV13 and J is TRBJ2-7; 8 bases are a match to TRBD1. The CDR3 length is 14 residues. V trimming: 5 bases; J trimming: 6 bases; junction bases outside the gene matches: 9. The germline gives CDR1 PRHDT, CDR2 FYEKMQ (reference sequence). Incomplete CDR3 DNA: TGTGCCAGCAGCACCGGACAGGGTGTGAGCGAG. It codes for CASSTGQGVSE. The entire CDR3 sequence reads CASSTGQGVSEQYF. The variable domain in full, completed from reference TRBV13 and TRBJ2-7, reads AAGVIQSPRHLIKEKRETATLKCYPIPRHDTVYWYQQGPGQDPQFLISFYEKMQSDKGSIPDRFSAQQFSDYHSELNMSSLELGDSALYFCASSTGQGVSEQYFGPGTRLTVT.

Many counts were recorded for this clone. Coverage ceases 3 residues before the CDR3 finishes, and the germline J gene fills in the end. The rearrangement uses TRBV12-3 or TRBV12-4 and TRBJ2-1; tentative D call: TRBD1 (5 bases). Trimming took 6 bases from V and 5 from J, leaving 14 bases between them. CDR3 length equals 14 residues. CDR3 DNA, as far as it was read: TGTGCCAGCAGGGCCCGAATAGGGGACAATGAG. Translated, it gives CASRARIGDNE. The entire CDR3 sequence reads CASRARIGDNEQFF.

At least ten counts were recorded for this clone. The observed sequence ends 3 residues before the CDR3 terminus, with the missing tail filled in from the germline J gene. V usage is TRBV10-3 and J usage is TRBJ2-6, with D possibly being TRBD2 (5 bases). CDR3 size: 14 residues. Germline assignment: CDR1 ENHRY and CDR2 SYGVKD. V lost 10 bases to trimming and J lost 3 bases, with 13 bases between them. CDR3 in amino acids: CATGLPGGANVLTF. The DNA read from the CDR3 is TGTGCCACCGGACTGCCGGGTGGGGCCAACGTC.

This clone was detected ten times or more. The read is 3 residues too short to cover the CDR3 end, so that end is filled in from the germline J gene. The V call is TRBV30, the J call TRBJ1-1; D is possibly TRBD1 (5 bases). CDR1 is GTSNPN and CDR2 is SVGIG in the germline V gene (reference sequence). The CDR3 spans 13 residues. The ends were cut back, 8 bases at V and 0 bases at J, with 13 bases in the middle. This CDR3 reads CAGALHLNTEAFF. The part of the CDR3 DNA that was read is TGTGCCGGGGCCCTACACTTGAACACTGAA.